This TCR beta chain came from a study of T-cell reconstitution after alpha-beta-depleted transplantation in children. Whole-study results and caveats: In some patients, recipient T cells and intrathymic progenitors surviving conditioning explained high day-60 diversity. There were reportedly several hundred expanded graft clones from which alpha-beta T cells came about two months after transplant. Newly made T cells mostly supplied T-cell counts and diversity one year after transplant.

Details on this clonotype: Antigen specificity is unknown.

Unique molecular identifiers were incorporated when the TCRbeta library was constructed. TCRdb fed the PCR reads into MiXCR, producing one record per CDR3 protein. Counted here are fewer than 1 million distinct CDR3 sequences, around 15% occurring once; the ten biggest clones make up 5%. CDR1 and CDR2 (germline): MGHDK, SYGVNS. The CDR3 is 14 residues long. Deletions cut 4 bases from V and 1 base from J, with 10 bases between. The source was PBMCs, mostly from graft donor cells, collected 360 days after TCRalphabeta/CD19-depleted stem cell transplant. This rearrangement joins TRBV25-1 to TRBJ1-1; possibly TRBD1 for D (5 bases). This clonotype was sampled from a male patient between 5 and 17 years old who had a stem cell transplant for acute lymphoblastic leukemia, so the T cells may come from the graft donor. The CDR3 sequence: CASSAGLKNTEAFF. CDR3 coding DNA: TGTGCCAGCAGTGCGGGACTAAAGAACACTGAAGCTTTCTTT. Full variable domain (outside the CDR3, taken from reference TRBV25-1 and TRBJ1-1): EADIYQTPRYLVIGTGKKITLECSQTMGHDKMYWYQQDPGMELHLIHYSYGVNSTEKGDLSSESTVSRIRTEHFPLTLESARPSHTSQYLCASSAGLKNTEAFFGQGTRLTVV.